These 25 T cell receptor beta chains came from one sample sequenced in a study of T cell responses to AZD1222 COVID-19 vaccine. TCRdb's copy holds only in-frame clones and misses some; the assay was immunoSEQ multiplex PCR. The sample holds 110,000 to 150,000 clones, 75% to 95% seen once. Sequencing was performed on peripheral blood, taken on day 0 of AZD1222 vaccination. Receptor source: an adult in good health.

J is TRBJ2-7 and V is TRBV6-6; D gene uncertain. CDR3 length: 14 amino acids. Germline CDR1 and CDR2: MNHNY and SVGAGI (reference sequence). The ends were cut back, 2 bases at V and 2 bases at J, with 10 bases in the middle. In nucleotides, the CDR3 is TGTGCCAGCAGTTACCACAGTGACACCTACGAGCAGTACTTC. Protein sequence: CASSYHSDTYEQYF.

The chain recombines TRBV12-5 with TRBJ1-5, with D perhaps TRBD1 (5 bases). The CDR3 covers 15 residues. Trimming took off 6 bases at V and 3 bases at J, with 15 bases between the two ends. Germline CDR1 is LGHNT and CDR2 is FRNRAP. CDR3 residues: CASGPGSTTNQPQHF. The CDR3 DNA follows: TGTGCTAGTGGCCCAGGGTCCACTACCAATCAGCCCCAGCATTTT.

The V and J genes are TRBV5-4 and TRBJ1-2, with D possibly matching TRBD1 (6 bases). The CDR3 covers 16 residues. Trimming took off 0 bases at V and 8 bases at J, with 20 bases between the two ends. Germline V gene sequence: CDR1 SGHNT, CDR2 YYREEE (reference sequence). Written as DNA, the CDR3 is TGTGCCAGCAGCTTGGTGGGGGTACAGGGTCAAGTAGGCTACACCTTC. Translated, it gives CASSLVGVQGQVGYTF. Filled out from reference TRBV5-4 and TRBJ1-2, the complete variable domain reads ETGVTQSPTHLIKTRGQQVTLRCSSQSGHNTVSWYQQALGQGPQFIFQYYREEENGRGNFPPRFSGLQFPNYSSELNVNALELDDSALYLCASSLVGVQGQVGYTFGSGTRLTVV.

The J gene is TRBJ1-3, the V gene TRBV29-1; TRBD1 might be the D (6 bases). The V and J ends lost 8 bases and 2 bases respectively, with 13 bases between them. This CDR3 region has 13 residues. Germline CDR1 is SQVTM and CDR2 is ANQGSEA. CDR3 residues: CSFGGGPGNTIYF. CDR3 nucleotides: TGCAGCTTTGGCGGGGGCCCTGGAAACACCATATATTTT.

The V call is TRBV10-3, the J call TRBJ1-2, with TRBD1 matching 9 bases. V trimming: 2 bases; J trimming: 8 bases; junction bases outside the gene matches: 3. The CDR3 is 13 residues long. Germline CDR1 ENHRY, CDR2 SYGVKD. The CDR3 reads CAISEGTGSGYTF. The CDR3 bases are TGTGCCATCAGTGAGGGGACAGGGAGCGGCTACACCTTC.

The V and J genes are TRBV19 and TRBJ2-1; D could derive from TRBD1 or TRBD2 (6 bases each). CDR1 and CDR2 (germline): LNHDA, SQIVND (reference sequence). This CDR3 spans 15 amino acids. Deletions cut 1 base from V and 9 bases from J, with 16 bases between. The CDR3 nucleotides are TGTGCCAGTAGTATAGGGGGGGCTCTCGGTAGTGAGCAGTTCTTC. As protein: CASSIGGALGSEQFF.

V gene TRBV7-2 combines with J gene TRBJ1-2, with TRBD1 identical over 9 bases. The germline CDR1 and CDR2 sequences are SGHTA and FQGNSA. J gave up 8 bases and V 4 bases, and 14 bases lay outside the gene matches. The CDR3 runs to 16 residues. The DNA of the CDR3 is TGTGCCAGCAGCTGGTACGGACAGGGGACCTTGTCGGGCTACACCTTC. Translation gives CASSWYGQGTLSGYTF.

The sample holds one count of this clone. CDR3 loop: CASSLGYPGSYEQYF. The CDR3, as DNA: TGTGCCAGCAGCTTAGGTTACCCCGGGAGCTACGAGCAGTACTTC. The chain uses TRBV5-4 and TRBJ2-7; maybe TRBD2 (6 bases). Germline CDR1 is SGHNT and CDR2 is YYREEE (reference sequence). The ends were cut back, 2 bases at V and 3 bases at J, with 15 bases in the middle. This CDR3 has 15 amino acids.

The V gene is TRBV19, the J gene TRBJ2-1; TRBD2 matches at 8 bases. V trimming: 6 bases; J trimming: 4 bases; junction bases outside the gene matches: 8. The germline gives CDR1 LNHDA, CDR2 SQIVND (reference sequence). The CDR3 runs to 15 residues. The CDR3 DNA is TGTGCCAGTAGCCGCGCGGGGGGATCATACAATGAGCAGTTCTTC. This sequence encodes CASSRAGGSYNEQFF.

This CDR3 is CSVGGEGYSNQPQHF. The CDR3 DNA sequence: TGCAGCGTTGGGGGGGAGGGGTATAGCAATCAGCCCCAGCATTTT. J is TRBJ1-5 and V is TRBV29-1, with TRBD1 as a possible D gene (5 bases). Germline V lookup: CDR1 SQVTM, CDR2 ANQGSEA. This CDR3 is 15 amino acids long. V dropped 4 bases and J dropped 0 bases, with 13 bases sitting between them.

The chain carries TRBV2 and TRBJ2-1, with 14 bases identical to TRBD2. CDR3 size: 17 residues. J lost 9 bases, V lost 9 bases, and 16 bases had no gene match. CDR1 is SNHLY and CDR2 is FYNNEI in the germline V gene. This chain's CDR3 is CASSGTSGSVGPREQFF. The CDR3, as DNA: TGTGCCAGTAGCGGGACTAGCGGGAGTGTAGGACCGCGTGAGCAGTTCTTC.

This clone appeared once. J is TRBJ1-1 and V is TRBV6-5, with D possibly TRBD1 on 6 matching bases. This CDR3 has 13 amino acids. Germline lookup yields CDR1 MNHEY and CDR2 SVGAGI. V lost 8 bases and J 8 bases, leaving 18 bases between the germline ends. CDR3 residues: CASLFMGGREAFF. The CDR3 DNA reads TGTGCCAGCTTATTCATGGGGGGGCGGGAAGCTTTCTTT.

The chain is built from TRBV19 and TRBJ2-7; 8 nucleotides align to TRBD1. Germline V gene sequence: CDR1 LNHDA, CDR2 SQIVND (reference sequence). After removal of 5 bases from V and 0 bases from J, the junction contained 6 bases not matched to a gene. The CDR3 spans 15 residues. CDR3 amino acids: CASSARDRSSYEQYF. CDR3 bases: TGTGCCAGTAGTGCTCGGGACAGGAGCTCCTACGAGCAGTACTTC.

The V call is TRBV7-3, the J call TRBJ1-1; 7 nucleotides agree with TRBD1. V lost 5 bases to trimming and J lost 0 bases; unmatched junction nucleotides: 6. The CDR3 runs 15 residues. Germline CDR1 and CDR2: SGHTA and FQGTGA. The CDR3 nucleotides read TGTGCCAGCAGCCCAAGACAGGGAGTGAACACTGAAGCTTTCTTT. Translated: CASSPRQGVNTEAFF.

The chain combines TRBV19 with TRBJ2-3, with 8 nucleotides matching TRBD2. Germline V gene lookup returns CDR1 LNHDA and CDR2 SQIVND (reference sequence). This CDR3 has 13 residues. Germline trimming cut 6 bases from V and 4 bases from J; bases unmatched to any gene: 3. CDR3 in DNA: TGTGCCAGTAGCCCGGGGGGGCCAGATACGCAGTATTTT. It specifies CASSPGGPDTQYF. Filled out from reference TRBV19 and TRBJ2-3, the complete variable domain reads DGGITQSPKYLFRKEGQNVTLSCEQNLNHDAMYWYRQDPGQGLRLIYYSQIVNDFQKGDIAEGYSVSREKKESFPLTVTSAQKNPTAFYLCASSPGGPDTQYFGPGTRLTVL.

This rearrangement joins TRBV6-5 to TRBJ1-2; D may be TRBD1 (6 bases). CDR1 is MNHEY, CDR2 SVGAGI, per germline. The ends were cut back, 10 bases at V and 9 bases at J, with 21 bases in the middle. The CDR3 is 13 amino acids. The CDR3: CATTGTGAISYTF. The CDR3 DNA is TGTGCCACCACCGGGACGGGGGCTATTAGCTACACCTTC.

The chain couples TRBV7-2 to TRBJ2-5; possibly TRBD2 for D (6 bases). The V gene's germline CDR1 is SGHTA and CDR2 FQGNSA. V shed 1 base and J shed 7 bases, with 16 bases lying between them. The CDR3 covers 15 residues. As DNA, the CDR3 is TGTGCCAGCAGCTTAGAAAAGGCGGGGCTGGGGACCCAGTACTTC. Residues: CASSLEKAGLGTQYF.

V is TRBV5-4 and J is TRBJ1-2, with D hard to call. V gave up 2 bases and J gave up 4 bases, with 6 bases separating them. CDR3 size: 12 residues. CDR1 is SGHNT, CDR2 YYREEE, per germline (reference sequence). The CDR3 sequence: CASSLEGYGYTF. Written as DNA, the CDR3 is TGTGCCAGCAGCTTAGAAGGCTATGGCTACACCTTC. Based on the CDR3 plus reference TRBV5-4 and TRBJ1-2, the full variable domain is ETGVTQSPTHLIKTRGQQVTLRCSSQSGHNTVSWYQQALGQGPQFIFQYYREEENGRGNFPPRFSGLQFPNYSSELNVNALELDDSALYLCASSLEGYGYTFGSGTRLTVV.

This clone was seen only once. V usage is TRBV9 and J usage is TRBJ1-1; D remains ambiguous. Germline V gene lookup returns CDR1 SGDLS and CDR2 YYNGEE. This CDR3 region has 14 residues. Trimming took 0 bases from V and 0 from J, leaving 6 bases between them. CDR3 residues: CASSVVEVNTEAFF. In nucleotides, the CDR3 is TGTGCCAGCAGCGTAGTGGAAGTGAACACTGAAGCTTTCTTT.

The genes are TRBV7-2 and TRBJ2-3; maybe TRBD2 (5 bases). The V gene lost 3 bases and the J gene lost 5 bases, with 18 bases spanning the gap. The germline CDR1 and CDR2 sequences are SGHTA and FQGNSA. There are 16 residues in the CDR3. DNA of the CDR3: TGTGCCAGCAGCTTGTTTTTAGCGAGGCTCGGAGATACGCAGTATTTT. Its protein is CASSLFLARLGDTQYF.

This chain uses TRBV3-1 (or the pseudogene TRBV3-2) with TRBJ1-6; a weak D match, TRBD1 (6 bases). Germline CDR1 LGHDT, CDR2 YNNKEL (reference sequence). The CDR3 loop spans 15 amino acids. Trimming shortened V by 4 bases and J by 5 bases, and 12 bases separated the two germline ends. CDR3 region: CASSRGHSNNSPLHF. The CDR3 region has the DNA TGTGCCAGCAGCCGGGGACATTCCAATAATTCACCCCTCCACTTT.

The V and J genes are TRBV19 and TRBJ1-1, with D uncertain. CDR3 length: 15 amino acids. Trimming left V 7 bases short and J 1 base short, with 16 bases between. Germline V lookup: CDR1 LNHDA, CDR2 SQIVND (reference sequence). The CDR3 is CASKPSSLQNTEAFF. The DNA of the CDR3 is TGTGCCAGTAAGCCAAGCTCACTTCAGAACACTGAAGCTTTCTTT.

The chain combines TRBV19 with TRBJ1-2; 9 bases map to TRBD1. The CDR3 covers 15 residues. With V trimmed by 5 bases and J by 4 bases, 8 bases remained unmatched. Per the germline V gene, CDR1 is LNHDA and CDR2 is SQIVND (reference sequence). CDR3 nucleotides: TGTGCCAGTAGTTCCACGGGACAGGGAGCCTATGGCTACACCTTC. Amino acids: CASSSTGQGAYGYTF.

The chain has TRBV18 and TRBJ1-3; D is ambiguous. CDR1 and CDR2 from the germline V gene are KGHSH and LQKENI. The CDR3 loop spans 17 amino acids. Trimming removed 0 bases from V and 0 bases from J, with 12 bases in between. The DNA of the CDR3 is TGTGCCAGCTCACCACCGGGCGAAGGTCTCTCTGGAAACACCATATATTTT. Protein sequence: CASSPPGEGLSGNTIYF.

The chain carries TRBV9 and TRBJ2-2; D may be TRBD2 (5 bases). The V and J ends lost 0 bases and 0 bases respectively, with 6 bases between them. This CDR3 has 15 residues. Per germline, CDR1 SGDLS and CDR2 YYNGEE. The CDR3 region is CASSVGGSNTGELFF. CDR3 in DNA: TGTGCCAGCAGCGTAGGAGGGTCGAACACCGGGGAGCTGTTTTTT.